This TCR beta chain was obtained from a study of Graves' ophthalmopathy and Graves' hyperthyroidism. Looking at the study overall: Researchers obtained peripheral blood at initial diagnosis, before any treatment had begun. Findings of the study overall: Ophthalmopathy progression prediction by the model yielded a sensitivity of about 69% and a specificity of under 85%.

Investigators amplified TCR beta CDR3 regions from RNA transcripts. In the first round, RT-PCR was carried out with HTBI primers, and a multiplex PCR formed the second round. TCRdb called the multiplex PCR reads again in MiXCR, with one record for every CDR3 protein. The profile covers about 700,000 distinct CDR3 sequences, with approximately 40% appearing a single time and 40% to 55% taken by the ten largest. The CDR3 is 11 amino acids. Trimming pared 8 bases from V and 4 bases from J, leaving 8 bases between. Germline loops: CDR1 MDHEN, CDR2 SYDVKM. The table lists this clonotype with a few counts. Its antigen is unidentified.

This clonotype was sampled from an adult man with Graves' ophthalmopathy. Material: peripheral blood. J is TRBJ1-2 and V is TRBV28; possibly TRBD1 for D (6 bases). The CDR3 sequence: CASWDIYGYTF. CDR3 DNA: TGTGCCAGCTGGGACATCTATGGCTACACCTTC.